The present T cell receptor beta chain was sequenced within a study of CD8+CD57+ T cells in acquired aplastic anemia. Whole-study context: The study obtained an average of 3.2 ug of DNA from sorted CD4+ and CD8+ cells.

Worth noting for this clonotype: At one end, the junction sequence differs from germline, possibly due to a read error.

The CDR3 covers 12 residues. The germline V gene encodes CDR1 SNHLY and CDR2 FYNNEI. Genomic DNA constituted the template upon which TCR beta VDJ and CDR3 profiling was performed. MiXCR was run by TCRdb on the reads, yielding one entry per CDR3 protein. Of roughly 180,000 distinct CDR3 sequences listed, less than 65% are singletons. Material for sequencing was sorted CD4+, CD8+, or CD8+CD57+ T cells (not recorded which) from PBMCs. The source of this sequence is a human donor with severe aplastic anemia or a healthy control (not recorded which). This sequence joins TRBV2 and TRBJ1-1; the D gene is possibly TRBD1 (6 bases). The CDR3, as DNA: TGTGCCAGCAGTCCACAGGGATCTGAGGCTTTCTTT. Residues: CASSPQGSEAFF.